This T cell receptor beta chain was sequenced for a study of T cell changes during pregnancy in multiple sclerosis. Produced via immunoSEQ multiplex PCR; TCRdb's table is partial and in-frame only. Of around 45,000 clones listed, over 80% are singletons. CDR1 and CDR2 from the germline V gene are LGHNT and FRNRAP. This CDR3 has 13 residues. V lost 9 bases and J 4 bases, leaving 15 bases between the germline ends. The V gene is TRBV12-5, the J gene TRBJ1-2; no definite D call. The TCR comes from a female donor with multiple sclerosis, enrolled in a pregnancy study. The sample in question was CD4+ T cells from peripheral blood mononuclear cells, obtained before pregnancy. DNA for the CDR3: TGTGCTAGCTCCTTGGGCGTTAGCTATGGCTACACCTTC. It yields the protein CASSLGVSYGYTF.